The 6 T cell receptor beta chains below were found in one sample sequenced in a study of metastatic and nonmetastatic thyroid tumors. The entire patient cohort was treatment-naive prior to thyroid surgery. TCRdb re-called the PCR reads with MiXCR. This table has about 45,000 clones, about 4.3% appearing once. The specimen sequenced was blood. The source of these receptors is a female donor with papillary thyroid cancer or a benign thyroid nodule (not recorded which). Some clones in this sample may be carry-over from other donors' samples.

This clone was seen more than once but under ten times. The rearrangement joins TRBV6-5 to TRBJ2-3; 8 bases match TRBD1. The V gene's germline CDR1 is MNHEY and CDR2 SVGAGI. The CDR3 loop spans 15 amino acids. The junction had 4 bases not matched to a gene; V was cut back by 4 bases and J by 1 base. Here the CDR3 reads CASSFETGGTDTQYF. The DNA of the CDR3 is TGTGCCAGCAGTTTCGAGACAGGGGGCACAGATACGCAGTATTTT.

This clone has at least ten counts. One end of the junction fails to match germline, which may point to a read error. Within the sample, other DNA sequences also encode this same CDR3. CDR3 loop: CASTYRPGQKPSGANVPTF. The CDR3 DNA reads TGTGCCAGTACCTACAGACCGGGACAGAAACCCTCTGGGGCCAACGTCCCGACTTTC. The chain links TRBV19 to TRBJ2-6, with 7 bases lining up with TRBD1. Germline V lookup: CDR1 LNHDA, CDR2 SQIVND (reference sequence). The CDR3 length is 19 residues.

CDR3 sequence (DNA): TGTGCCAGCAGTTCCCGGAATAATGAAAAACTGTTTTTT. Residues: CASSSRNNEKLFF. The rearrangement joins TRBV28 to TRBJ1-4; no firm D call. The germline V gene has CDR1 MDHEN and CDR2 SYDVKM. V lost 4 bases to trimming and J lost 4 bases, with 7 bases between them. CDR3 length: 13 amino acids.

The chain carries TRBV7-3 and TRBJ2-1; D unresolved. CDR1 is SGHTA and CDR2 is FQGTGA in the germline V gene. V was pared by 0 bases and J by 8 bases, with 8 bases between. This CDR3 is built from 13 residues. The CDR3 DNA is TGTGCCAGCAGCTTAACGTTTGGTGATGAGCAGTTCTTC. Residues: CASSLTFGDEQFF.

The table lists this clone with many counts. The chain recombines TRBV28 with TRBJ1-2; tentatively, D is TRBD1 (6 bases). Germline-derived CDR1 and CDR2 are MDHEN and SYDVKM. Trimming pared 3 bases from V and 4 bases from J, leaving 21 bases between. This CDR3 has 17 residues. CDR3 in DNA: TGTGCCAGCAGTTTTCGGCGTTGGGGGGGCTCCGGCTATGGCTACACCTTC. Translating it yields CASSFRRWGGSGYGYTF.

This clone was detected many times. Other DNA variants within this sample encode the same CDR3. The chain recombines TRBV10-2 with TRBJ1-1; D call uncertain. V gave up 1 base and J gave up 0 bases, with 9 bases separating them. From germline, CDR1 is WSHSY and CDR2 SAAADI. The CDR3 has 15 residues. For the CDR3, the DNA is TGCGCCAGCAGTGAGTTCGGGCACTTGAACACTGAAGCTTTCTTT. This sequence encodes CASSEFGHLNTEAFF.